This entry is about one TCR beta chain. This entry belongs to a study of blood T cell repertoires in COVID-19. About the research overall: T cells, B-cell-depleted T cells, or PBMCs provided the cDNA or gDNA that served as material.

CDR1 SGHAT and CDR2 FQNNGV come from the germline V gene. V lost 2 bases, J lost 6 bases, and 6 bases stayed unmatched. The CDR3 contains 15 residues. Profiled with immunoSEQ multiplex PCR; TCRdb holds only in-frame clones, not every one. Of around 260,000 clones in the sample, approximately 85% are singletons; the top ten hold 0.85% to 1%. V usage is TRBV11-2 and J usage is TRBJ1-5; TRBD1 matches 8 bases. Material: peripheral blood. The receptor was derived from a human donor with COVID-19, enrolled during active disease. The donor label of this sample is uncertain. This chain's CDR3 is CASSLQGAIGQPQHF. The DNA of the CDR3 is TGTGCCAGCAGCTTACAGGGGGCGATAGGTCAGCCCCAGCATTTT.